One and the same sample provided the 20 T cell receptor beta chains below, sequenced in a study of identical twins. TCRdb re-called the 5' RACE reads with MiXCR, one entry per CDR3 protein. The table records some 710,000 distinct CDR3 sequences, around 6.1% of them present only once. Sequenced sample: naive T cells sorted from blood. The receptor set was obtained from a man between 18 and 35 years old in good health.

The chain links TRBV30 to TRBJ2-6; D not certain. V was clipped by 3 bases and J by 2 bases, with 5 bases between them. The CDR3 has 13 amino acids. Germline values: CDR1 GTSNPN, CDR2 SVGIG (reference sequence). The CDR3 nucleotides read TGTGCCTGGAGCTTTACTGGGGCCAACGTCCTGACTTTC. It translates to CAWSFTGANVLTF. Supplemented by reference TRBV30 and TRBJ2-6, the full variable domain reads SQTIHQWPATLVQPVGSPLSLECTVEGTSNPNLYWYRQAAGRGLQLLFYSVGIGQISSEVPQNLSASRPQDRQFILSSKKLLLSDSGFYLCAWSFTGANVLTFGAGSRLTVL.

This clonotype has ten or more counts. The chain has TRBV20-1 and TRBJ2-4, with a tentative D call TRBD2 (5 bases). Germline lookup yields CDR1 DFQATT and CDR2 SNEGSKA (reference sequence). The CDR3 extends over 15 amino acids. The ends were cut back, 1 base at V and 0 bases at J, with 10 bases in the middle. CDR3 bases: TGCAGTGCTAGAGGGACTGAGCTAGCCAAAAACATTCAGTACTTC. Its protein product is CSARGTELAKNIQYF.

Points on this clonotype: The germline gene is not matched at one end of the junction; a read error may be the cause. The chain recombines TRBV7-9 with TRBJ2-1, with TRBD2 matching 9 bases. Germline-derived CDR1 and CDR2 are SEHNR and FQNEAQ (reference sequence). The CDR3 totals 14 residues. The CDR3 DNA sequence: TGTGCCAGCAGCGTAGCGGGAGAGTTCAATGAGCAGTTCTTC. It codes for CASSVAGEFNEQFF. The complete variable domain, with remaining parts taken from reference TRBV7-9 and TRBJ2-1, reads DTGVSQNPRHKITKRGQNVTFRCDPISEHNRLYWYRQTLGQGPEFLTYFQNEAQLEKSRLLSDRFSAERPKGSFSTLEIQRTEQGDSAMYLCASSVAGEFNEQFFGPGTRLTVL.

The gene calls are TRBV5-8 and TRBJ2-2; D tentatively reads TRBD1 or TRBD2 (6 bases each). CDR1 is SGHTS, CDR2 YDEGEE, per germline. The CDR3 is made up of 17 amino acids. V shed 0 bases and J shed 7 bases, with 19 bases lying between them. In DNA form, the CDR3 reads TGTGCCAGCAGCTTGGAATTATTCGGGGGCGCGGGCGGGGAGCTGTTTTTT. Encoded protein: CASSLELFGGAGGELFF.

The CDR3 DNA is TGTGCCAGCAGCCACTTTTATGGGCGGGAGGAGACCCAGTACTTC. Protein product: CASSHFYGREETQYF. The V gene is TRBV11-2, the J gene TRBJ2-5; 7 bases map to TRBD2. The CDR3 has 15 residues. The germline V gene has CDR1 SGHAT and CDR2 FQNNGV. V was pared by 5 bases and J by 5 bases, with 11 bases of the junction left unmatched.

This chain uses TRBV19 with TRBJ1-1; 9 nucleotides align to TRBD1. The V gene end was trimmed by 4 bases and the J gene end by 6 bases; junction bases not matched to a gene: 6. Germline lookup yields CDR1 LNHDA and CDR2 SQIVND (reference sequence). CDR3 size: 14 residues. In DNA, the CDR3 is TGTGCCAGTAGTACCAGGGACAGGGTCTCTGAAGCTTTCTTT. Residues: CASSTRDRVSEAFF.

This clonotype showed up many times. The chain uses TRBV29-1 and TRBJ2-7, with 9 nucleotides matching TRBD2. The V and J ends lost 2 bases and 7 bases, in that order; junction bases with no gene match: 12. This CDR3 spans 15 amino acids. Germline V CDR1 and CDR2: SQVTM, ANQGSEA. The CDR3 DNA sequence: TGCAGCGTTGAACCTGGCGGGAGGGCCTATGGGGAGCAGTACTTC. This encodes CSVEPGGRAYGEQYF.

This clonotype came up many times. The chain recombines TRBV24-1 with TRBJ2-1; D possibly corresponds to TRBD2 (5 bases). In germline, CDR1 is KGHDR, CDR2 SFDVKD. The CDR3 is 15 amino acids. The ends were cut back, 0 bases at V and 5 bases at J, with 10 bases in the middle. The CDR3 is CATSDLGPGNNEQFF. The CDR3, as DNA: TGTGCCACCAGTGATTTGGGCCCGGGGAACAATGAGCAGTTCTTC.

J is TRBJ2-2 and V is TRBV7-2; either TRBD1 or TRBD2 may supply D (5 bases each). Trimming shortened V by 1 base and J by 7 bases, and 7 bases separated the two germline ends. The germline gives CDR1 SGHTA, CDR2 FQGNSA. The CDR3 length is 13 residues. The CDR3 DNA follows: TGTGCCAGCAGCTTAGGGGGGAACGGGGAGCTGTTTTTT. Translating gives CASSLGGNGELFF.

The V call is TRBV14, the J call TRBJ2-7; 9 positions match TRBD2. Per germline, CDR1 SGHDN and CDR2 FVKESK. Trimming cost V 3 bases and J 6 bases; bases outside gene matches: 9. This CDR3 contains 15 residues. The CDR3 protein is CASSHGSGRIREQYV. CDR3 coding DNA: TGTGCCAGCAGCCATGGAAGCGGGAGGATACGCGAGCAGTACGTC.

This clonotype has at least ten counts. The CDR3 region is CATSRLAGGSSGETQYF. CDR3 nucleotide sequence: TGTGCCACCAGCAGGCTAGCGGGAGGTTCCTCCGGGGAGACCCAGTACTTC. The chain links TRBV15 to TRBJ2-5; 11 bases agree with TRBD2. The V gene's germline CDR1 is LNHNV and CDR2 YYDKDF (reference sequence). Losses at the gene ends were 3 bases for V and 5 bases for J; bases not matched to a gene: 11. This CDR3 is 17 amino acids long.

This chain's CDR3 is CASRYLAGGSTDTQYF. CDR3 coding DNA: TGCGCCAGCAGATACTTAGCGGGAGGTTCCACAGATACGCAGTATTTT. The rearrangement joins TRBV5-1 to TRBJ2-3, with 10 bases that match TRBD2. Germline V gene lookup returns CDR1 SGHRS and CDR2 YFSETQ. This CDR3 spans 16 amino acids. Trimming removed 5 bases from V and 2 bases from J; junction bases left unmatched: 8.

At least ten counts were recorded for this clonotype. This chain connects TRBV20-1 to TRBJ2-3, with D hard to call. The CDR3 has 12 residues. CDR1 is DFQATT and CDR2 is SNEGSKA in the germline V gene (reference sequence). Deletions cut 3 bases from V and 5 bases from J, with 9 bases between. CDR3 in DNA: TGCAGTGCTAGGCCCGGAGTAGATACGCAGTATTTT. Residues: CSARPGVDTQYF.

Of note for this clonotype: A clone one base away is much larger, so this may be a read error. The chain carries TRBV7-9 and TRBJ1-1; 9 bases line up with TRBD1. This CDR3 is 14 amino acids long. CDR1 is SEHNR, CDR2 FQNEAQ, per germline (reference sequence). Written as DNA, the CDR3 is TGTTCCAGCAGCCCAGGGACAGGGCACACTGAAGCTTTCTTT. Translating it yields CSSSPGTGHTEAFF. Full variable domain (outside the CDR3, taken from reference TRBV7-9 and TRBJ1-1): DTGVSQNPRHKITKRGQNVTFRCDPISEHNRLYWYRQTLGQGPEFLTYFQNEAQLEKSRLLSDRFSAERPKGSFSTLEIQRTEQGDSAMYLCSSSPGTGHTEAFFGQGTRLTVV.

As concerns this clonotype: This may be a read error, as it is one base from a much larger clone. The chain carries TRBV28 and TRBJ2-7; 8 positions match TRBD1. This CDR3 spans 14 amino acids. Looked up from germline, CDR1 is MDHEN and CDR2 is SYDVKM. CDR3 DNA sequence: TGTGCCGGCAGCTCGGACAGGGACTCCTACGAGCAGTACTTC. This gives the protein CAGSSDRDSYEQYF.

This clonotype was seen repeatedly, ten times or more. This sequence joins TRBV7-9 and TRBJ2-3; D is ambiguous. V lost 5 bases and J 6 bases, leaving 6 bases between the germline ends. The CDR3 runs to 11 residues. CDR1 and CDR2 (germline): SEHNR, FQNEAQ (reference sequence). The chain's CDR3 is CASSPVDTQYF. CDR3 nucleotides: TGTGCCAGCAGCCCAGTCGATACGCAGTATTTT.

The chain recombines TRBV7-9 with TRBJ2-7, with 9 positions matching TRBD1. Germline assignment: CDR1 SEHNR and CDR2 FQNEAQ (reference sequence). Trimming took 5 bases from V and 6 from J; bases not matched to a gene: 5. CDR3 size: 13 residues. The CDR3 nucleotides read TGTGCCAGCAGCATCCGGGACAGGGTCGAGCAGTACGTC. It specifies CASSIRDRVEQYV.

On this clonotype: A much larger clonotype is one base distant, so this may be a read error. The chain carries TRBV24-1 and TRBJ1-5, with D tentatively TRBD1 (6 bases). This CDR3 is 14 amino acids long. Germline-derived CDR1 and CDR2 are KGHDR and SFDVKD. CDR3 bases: TGTGCCACCAGCAGGGGTAATAGCAATCAGACCCAGCATTTT. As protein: CATSRGNSNQTQHF.

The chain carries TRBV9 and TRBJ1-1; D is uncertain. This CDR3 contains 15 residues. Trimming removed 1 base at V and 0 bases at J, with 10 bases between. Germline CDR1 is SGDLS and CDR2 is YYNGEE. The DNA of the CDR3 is TGTGCCAGCAGCGTACCCAGCAGCTTGAACACTGAAGCTTTCTTT. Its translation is CASSVPSSLNTEAFF.

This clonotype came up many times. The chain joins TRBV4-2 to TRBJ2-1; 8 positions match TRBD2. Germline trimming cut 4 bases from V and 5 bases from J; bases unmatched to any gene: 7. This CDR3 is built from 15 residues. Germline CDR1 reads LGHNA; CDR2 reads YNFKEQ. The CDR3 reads CASSPDPGGDNEQFF. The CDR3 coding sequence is TGTGCCAGCAGCCCAGACCCCGGGGGGGACAATGAGCAGTTCTTC.